Listed below are T cell receptor beta chains from one sample, sequenced in a study of chemoradiotherapy in HPV16-positive cancers. The table came from immunoSEQ multiplex PCR; TCRdb's copy has only in-frame clones and leaves some out. The table records more than 2,500 clones, approximately 77% of them present only once. Sampling was performed from a patient who underwent chemoradiotherapy. Receptors were obtained from a human donor with HPV-associated anogenital cancer. The CDR3 runs from the conserved cysteine through the conserved F or W. D genes are given only for firm matches. Clone size is not always given. Where it is, it says once, few, many or a class for expanded clones.

clone size	D gene	V gene	J gene	CDR3 protein	CDR3 DNA
once	-	TRBV30	TRBJ1-3	CAWSSIGTYSGNTIYF	TGTGCCTGGAGCTCAATCGGGACGTACTCTGGAAACACCATATATTTT
-	-	TRBV7-8	TRBJ2-7	CASSLARSGGSYEQYF	TGTGCCAGCAGCTTAGCGCGAAGTGGGGGGTCCTACGAGCAGTACTTC
-	-	TRBV1	TRBJ2-7	CTSSPGLAGYEQYF	TGCACCAGCAGCCCCGGACTAGCGGGATACGAGCAGTACTTC
-	-	TRBV12-5	TRBJ2-7	CASALTGLSYEQYF	TGTGCTAGTGCCTTAACAGGGTTGTCCTACGAGCAGTACTTC
-	-	TRBV5-4	TRBJ2-4	CASSHFDGENIQYF	TGTGCCAGCAGCCACTTTGACGGGGAAAACATTCAGTACTTC
-	-	TRBV6-1	TRBJ2-2	CASSEAGAGELFF	TGTGCCAGCAGTGAAGCGGGGGCCGGGGAGCTGTTTTTT
-	-	TRBV5-1	TRBJ2-3	CASSLALSDTQYF	TGCGCCAGCAGCTTGGCCCTCTCAGATACGCAGTATTTT
-	TRBD1	TRBV9	TRBJ1-6	CASSRDRVYSPLHF	TGTGCCAGCAGCCGAGACAGGGTGTATTCACCCCTCCACTTT
-	-	TRBV6-6	TRBJ1-2	CASSYGAARGYGYTF	TGTGCCAGCAGTTACGGGGCGGCCAGGGGCTATGGCTACACCTTC
-	TRBD2	TRBV28	TRBJ2-7	CASCGTSGPVASYEQYF	TGTGCCAGCTGCGGGACTAGCGGTCCTGTTGCCTCCTACGAGCAGTACTTC
hyperexpanded	-	TRBV2	TRBJ2-1	CASSERQGIDNEQFF	TGTGCCAGCAGTGAGCGGCAGGGCATCGACAATGAGCAGTTCTTC
-	-	TRBV2	TRBJ1-6	CASSPGTSERAPLHF	TGTGCCAGCAGCCCGGGGACCTCAGAACGGGCACCCCTCCACTTT
-	-	TRBV9	TRBJ2-3	CASSVGPDPTDTQYF	TGTGCCAGCAGCGTCGGTCCGGATCCCACAGATACGCAGTATTTT
few	TRBD1	TRBV18	TRBJ1-1	CASSPQGATTEAFF	TGTGCCAGCTCACCTCAGGGGGCGACCACTGAAGCTTTCTTT
-	-	TRBV19	TRBJ1-2	CASSIKGHGYTF	TGTGCCAGTAGTATCAAGGGACATGGCTACACCTTC
few	-	TRBV6-1	TRBJ2-7	CASSSRVEQYF	TGTGCCAGCAGTTCCAGGGTCGAGCAGTACTTC
-	TRBD1	TRBV2	TRBJ2-1	CASSRGLQRNEQFF	TGTGCCAGCAGTAGGGGGCTTCAACGCAATGAGCAGTTCTTC
-	-	TRBV6-4	TRBJ2-1	CASRPRVNEQFF	TGTGCCAGCAGGCCGAGGGTCAATGAGCAGTTCTTC
-	-	TRBV6-1	TRBJ2-2	CASSEDPRPGELFF	TGTGCCAGCAGTGAGGACCCACGCCCCGGGGAGCTGTTTTTT
few	-	TRBV5-5	TRBJ2-7	CASSLYFPGNYEQYF	TGTGCCAGCAGCTTGTACTTCCCGGGCAACTACGAGCAGTACTTC
few	-	TRBV27	TRBJ1-2	CASSGGRPYGYTF	TGTGCCAGCAGTGGCGGCAGGCCCTATGGCTACACCTTC
-	-	TRBV7-2	TRBJ2-6	CASSSDSGANVLTF	TGTGCCAGCAGCTCAGACTCTGGGGCCAACGTCCTGACTTTC
-	TRBD2	TRBV11-3	TRBJ2-1	CASSLVSSGSGDEQFF	TGTGCCAGCAGCTTAGTATCCAGCGGGAGTGGTGATGAGCAGTTCTTC
-	-	TRBV30	TRBJ2-7	CASSGQFYEQYF	TGTGCCTCGTCAGGACAGTTCTACGAGCAGTACTTC
few	-	TRBV29-1	TRBJ1-2	CSSEWGYTF	TGCAGCTCGGAGTGGGGCTACACCTTC